Listed here are 17 T cell receptor beta chains from one sample, sequenced in a study of control samples from healthy donors and cancer patients. Here immunoSEQ multiplex PCR was the method, and the copy in TCRdb shows in-frame clones only, minus some. In the table there are approximately 66,000 clones, about 90% of which are singletons. The sample was PBMCs. The source is a man aged 55 to 70 with colorectal cancer.

The gene calls are TRBV27 and TRBJ2-3; the match to TRBD2 covers 12 bases. V shed 2 bases, J shed 4 bases, and the junction held 4 bases outside the gene matches. Germline loops: CDR1 MNHEY, CDR2 SMNVEV (reference sequence). This CDR3 comprises 16 residues. The CDR3 is CASSLLAGGPSDTQYF. The DNA for the CDR3 is TGTGCCAGCAGTTTACTAGCGGGGGGGCCGTCAGATACGCAGTATTTT.

The chain combines TRBV11-2 with TRBJ2-3; 9 bases line up with TRBD2. J was trimmed by 6 bases and V by 2 bases; bases with no gene match: 18. This CDR3 is 19 amino acids long. Germline V gene lookup returns CDR1 SGHAT and CDR2 FQNNGV. CDR3 in amino acids: CASSLFQRGARSPPDTQYF. CDR3 in DNA: TGTGCCAGCAGCTTATTCCAGCGGGGGGCCCGCTCCCCCCCGGATACGCAGTATTTT.

V and J are TRBV18 and TRBJ2-1, with 12 bases identical to TRBD2. This CDR3 contains 15 residues. The V gene end was trimmed by 5 bases and the J gene end by 5 bases; junction bases not matched to a gene: 4. CDR1 and CDR2 from the germline V gene are KGHSH and LQKENI. The CDR3 nucleotides read TGTGCCAGCTCAAGCCTAGCGGGGGGGCACAATGAGCAGTTCTTC. It translates to CASSSLAGGHNEQFF.

The chain couples TRBV6-4 to TRBJ2-6; weak D call: TRBD2 (6 bases). This CDR3 has 18 amino acids. Per the germline V gene, CDR1 is MRHNA and CDR2 is SNTAGT. V lost 0 bases and J lost 3, with 15 bases in between. Here the CDR3 DNA reads TGTGCCAGCAGTGACTCCAAGCGGGCCTTTTTTGGGGCCAACGTCCTGACTTTC. Translation: CASSDSKRAFFGANVLTF.

The chain has TRBV6-6 and TRBJ2-2; 7 nucleotides agree with TRBD1. With 5 bases clipped from V and 5 bases from J, the junction kept 8 bases outside the gene matches. The CDR3 runs 15 residues. The V gene's germline CDR1 is MNHNY and CDR2 SVGAGI (reference sequence). The CDR3: CASSTAKQGTGELFF. The CDR3 DNA sequence: TGTGCCAGCAGTACCGCTAAACAGGGGACCGGGGAGCTGTTTTTT.

The V gene is TRBV5-5, the J gene TRBJ2-3; D is perhaps TRBD2 (5 bases). The germline V and J ends were trimmed by 5 bases and 2 bases, with 9 bases remaining between them. Germline V gives CDR1 SGHKS, CDR2 YYEKEE (reference sequence). This CDR3 has 13 amino acids. CDR3 DNA sequence: TGTGCCAGCAGGTGGGGAGTCACAGATACGCAGTATTTT. Translated: CASRWGVTDTQYF.

The sample holds one count of this clone. This chain uses TRBV6-5 with TRBJ1-5; tentative D call: TRBD1 (5 bases). This CDR3 region has 16 residues. Germline CDR1 MNHEY, CDR2 SVGAGI. V shed 0 bases and J shed 1 base, with 10 bases lying between them. The CDR3 region has the DNA TGTGCCAGCAGTTACTCGGGCAGGGTGAGCAATCAGCCCCAGCATTTT. This gives the protein CASSYSGRVSNQPQHF.

The chain carries TRBV7-6 and TRBJ1-1, with 10 bases lining up with TRBD1. The germline gives CDR1 SGHVS, CDR2 FNYEAQ. There are 15 residues in the CDR3. Trimming took 0 bases from V and 6 from J; bases not matched to a gene: 4. The CDR3 DNA sequence: TGTGCCAGCAGCTTAGCCGGACAGGGGGGAGCTGAAGCTTTCTTT. It codes for CASSLAGQGGAEAFF.

J is TRBJ2-2 and V is TRBV19, with no clear D. The CDR3 sequence is 12 residues long. V lost 1 base and J lost 7, with 4 bases in between. The germline V gene has CDR1 LNHDA and CDR2 SQIVND (reference sequence). The CDR3 bases are TGTGCCAGTAGTATAGGCGTCGGGGAGCTGTTTTTT. It yields the protein CASSIGVGELFF.

V is TRBV5-1 and J is TRBJ2-2; possible D gene TRBD1, 5 bases. CDR3 size: 15 residues. V was clipped by 1 base and J by 5 bases, with 12 bases between them. Germline CDR1 SGHRS, CDR2 YFSETQ. CDR3 coding DNA: TGCGCCAGCAGCTTGAGGCAGGGATCAACCGGGGAGCTGTTTTTT. It is translated as CASSLRQGSTGELFF.

V gene TRBV5-1 combines with J gene TRBJ1-1, with D unresolved. Germline CDR1 reads SGHRS; CDR2 reads YFSETQ. This CDR3 is 19 amino acids long. The V end lost 4 bases, the J end lost 5 bases, and 30 bases lay between the germline ends. The CDR3 DNA sequence: TGCGCCAGCAGCCGCACCAGTAATCCACAGTATCGTGGCGGAACTGAAGCTTTCTTT. Protein sequence: CASSRTSNPQYRGGTEAFF. The full variable domain, in which reference TRBV5-1 and TRBJ1-1 provide the parts outside the CDR3, is KAGVTQTPRYLIKTRGQQVTLSCSPISGHRSVSWYQQTPGQGLQFLFEYFSETQRNKGNFPGRFSGRQFSNSRSEMNVSTLELGDSALYLCASSRTSNPQYRGGTEAFFGQGTRLTVV.

The V gene is TRBV12-3 or TRBV12-4, the J gene TRBJ1-5; no firm D call. Trimming left V 0 bases short and J 4 bases short, with 4 bases between. CDR3 length equals 13 residues. In nucleotides, the CDR3 is TGTGCCAGCAGTTTAGCAGGGAATCAGCCCCAGCATTTT. It translates to CASSLAGNQPQHF.

The gene calls are TRBV27 and TRBJ2-1, with 7 bases matching TRBD1. The CDR3 has 18 amino acids. The junction had 13 bases not matched to a gene; V was cut back by 5 bases and J by 0 bases. CDR1 and CDR2 from the germline V gene are MNHEY and SMNVEV (reference sequence). The CDR3 here is CASSARDRKRTSYNEQFF. The CDR3 nucleotides are TGTGCCAGCAGTGCCCGGGACAGAAAGAGAACCTCCTACAATGAGCAGTTCTTC.

V is TRBV6-5 and J is TRBJ2-2; D not resolved. This CDR3 has 13 residues. The germline CDR1 and CDR2 sequences are MNHEY and SVGAGI. The V end was cut by 2 bases, the J end by 4 bases, with 5 bases between. As DNA, the CDR3 is TGTGCCAGCAGTTACGGGGTCACCGGGGAGCTGTTTTTT. It specifies CASSYGVTGELFF.

V gene TRBV6-1 combines with J gene TRBJ2-4, with 10 bases lining up with TRBD2. The CDR3 runs to 16 residues. Germline loops: CDR1 MNHNS, CDR2 SASEGT. J gave up 6 bases and V 4 bases, and 9 bases lay outside the gene matches. CDR3 amino acids: CASSGSGGALGNIQYF. The CDR3 nucleotides read TGTGCCAGCAGTGGGAGCGGGGGGGCCTTGGGAAACATTCAGTACTTC.

The chain uses TRBV11-2 and TRBJ2-7; D unresolved. V lost 5 bases and J 9 bases, leaving 11 bases between the germline ends. The CDR3 totals 11 residues. Germline CDR1 is SGHAT and CDR2 is FQNNGV. DNA for the CDR3: TGTGCCAGCAGCGTCCTTGGTACGCAGTACTTC. Translating gives CASSVLGTQYF.

V is TRBV6-5 and J is TRBJ2-3; maybe TRBD1 (6 bases). Germline-derived CDR1 and CDR2 are MNHEY and SVGAGI. The CDR3 consists of 13 residues. Trimming pared 3 bases from V and 3 bases from J, leaving 7 bases between. The DNA of the CDR3 is TGTGCCAGCAGTTATGACAGGACAGATACGCAGTATTTT. It encodes CASSYDRTDTQYF.